Listed below are T cell receptor beta chains from one sample, sequenced in a study of T cell responses to AZD1222 COVID-19 vaccine. The protocol was immunoSEQ multiplex PCR, while the TCRdb copy is restricted to in-frame clones and leaves out a portion. In the table there are a few hundred thousand clones, 85% to 95% of which are singletons. This specimen was peripheral blood, taken on day 0 of AZD1222 vaccination. Receptors originate from an adult in good health. The CDR3 runs from the conserved cysteine through the conserved F or W. The D gene is left open where the match is weak. Rows may omit the clone size; those that give it use once, few, many or a size class.

clone_size: NA
j_call: TRBJ2-7
v_call: TRBV7-6
cdr3_length: 15
d_call: NA
cdr3_aa: CASSSELGGSYEQYF
cdr3_nt: TGTGCCAGCAGCTCCGAACTAGGAGGGTCCTACGAGCAGTACTTC

clone_size: NA
j_call: TRBJ2-7
v_call: TRBV7-8
cdr3_length: 14
d_call: NA
cdr3_aa: CASSPKGPLYEQYF
cdr3_nt: TGTGCCAGCAGCCCAAAGGGACCGTTGTACGAGCAGTACTTC

clone_size: NA
j_call: TRBJ2-6
v_call: TRBV5-4
cdr3_length: 16
d_call: NA
cdr3_aa: CASSQTLFSGANVLTF
cdr3_nt: TGTGCCAGCAGCCAAACACTATTCTCTGGGGCCAACGTCCTGACTTTC

clone_size: few
j_call: TRBJ1-1
v_call: TRBV2
cdr3_length: 14
d_call: TRBD1
cdr3_aa: CASSEDRVNTEAFF
cdr3_nt: TGTGCCTCCTCAGAGGACAGGGTGAACACTGAAGCTTTCTTT

clone_size: NA
j_call: TRBJ2-7
v_call: TRBV6-1
cdr3_length: 14
d_call: NA
cdr3_aa: CASSEEEGAYEQYF
cdr3_nt: TGTGCCAGCAGTGAAGAGGAGGGAGCCTACGAGCAGTACTTC

clone_size: NA
j_call: TRBJ2-1
v_call: TRBV2
cdr3_length: 15
d_call: NA
cdr3_aa: CASRPGVGVGNEQFF
cdr3_nt: TGTGCCAGCAGACCAGGGGTGGGGGTAGGGAATGAGCAGTTCTTC

clone_size: once
j_call: TRBJ2-3
v_call: TRBV9
cdr3_length: 17
d_call: TRBD2
cdr3_aa: CASSVVGLAGVVDTQYF
cdr3_nt: TGTGCCAGCAGCGTAGTGGGACTAGCGGGTGTTGTTGATACGCAGTATTTT

clone_size: NA
j_call: TRBJ1-6
v_call: TRBV5-5
cdr3_length: 13
d_call: NA
cdr3_aa: CASSLNRDSPLHF
cdr3_nt: TGTGCCAGCAGCTTAAACAGGGATTCACCCCTCCACTTT

clone_size: NA
j_call: TRBJ2-7
v_call: TRBV7-9
cdr3_length: 13
d_call: NA
cdr3_aa: CASTPGGVDEQYF
cdr3_nt: TGTGCCAGCACCCCAGGGGGGGTCGACGAGCAGTACTTC

clone_size: NA
j_call: TRBJ2-7
v_call: TRBV18
cdr3_length: 13
d_call: TRBD1
cdr3_aa: CASSQNRGDEQYF
cdr3_nt: TGTGCCAGCTCACAAAACAGGGGGGACGAGCAGTACTTC

clone_size: NA
j_call: TRBJ1-1
v_call: TRBV7-2
cdr3_length: 15
d_call: TRBD1
cdr3_aa: CASSSRQGPNTEAFF
cdr3_nt: TGTGCCAGCAGCTCGCGACAGGGACCGAACACTGAAGCTTTCTTT

clone_size: NA
j_call: TRBJ2-1
v_call: TRBV10-2
cdr3_length: 15
d_call: NA
cdr3_aa: CASSGVGGSYNEQFF
cdr3_nt: TGCGCCAGCAGTGGGGTGGGAGGCTCCTACAATGAGCAGTTCTTC

clone_size: NA
j_call: TRBJ2-7
v_call: TRBV27
cdr3_length: 13
d_call: NA
cdr3_aa: CASSGAGVNEQYF
cdr3_nt: TGTGCCAGCAGTGGGGCAGGCGTCAACGAGCAGTACTTC

clone_size: NA
j_call: TRBJ1-5
v_call: TRBV29-1
cdr3_length: 13
d_call: TRBD1
cdr3_aa: CSVGTGFDQPQHF
cdr3_nt: TGCAGCGTTGGGACAGGGTTCGATCAGCCCCAGCATTTT

clone_size: NA
j_call: TRBJ2-5
v_call: TRBV27
cdr3_length: 13
d_call: NA
cdr3_aa: CASSSKPRETQYF
cdr3_nt: TGTGCCAGCAGTTCGAAGCCTCGGGAGACCCAGTACTTC

clone_size: NA
j_call: TRBJ2-3
v_call: TRBV5-1
cdr3_length: 15
d_call: NA
cdr3_aa: CASRRQAPSTDTQYF
cdr3_nt: TGCGCCAGCCGTCGCCAGGCTCCTAGCACAGATACGCAGTATTTT

clone_size: NA
j_call: TRBJ1-1
v_call: TRBV5-8
cdr3_length: 15
d_call: NA
cdr3_aa: CASSSIPGPHTEAFF
cdr3_nt: TGTGCCAGCAGCTCCATTCCGGGACCCCACACTGAAGCTTTCTTT

clone_size: NA
j_call: TRBJ1-3
v_call: TRBV10-3
cdr3_length: 15
d_call: NA
cdr3_aa: CAISPGTGLRNTIYF
cdr3_nt: TGTGCCATCAGTCCCGGGACGGGCCTTAGAAACACCATATATTTT

clone_size: NA
j_call: TRBJ1-1
v_call: TRBV2
cdr3_length: 17
d_call: TRBD1
cdr3_aa: CASSARGRITLNTEAFF
cdr3_nt: TGTGCCAGCAGTGCAAGGGGGCGGATAACCCTGAACACTGAAGCTTTCTTT

clone_size: NA
j_call: TRBJ2-1
v_call: TRBV19
cdr3_length: 15
d_call: NA
cdr3_aa: CASSPFGGVDNEQFF
cdr3_nt: TGTGCCAGTAGTCCATTTGGCGGGGTCGACAATGAGCAGTTCTTC

clone_size: NA
j_call: TRBJ2-7
v_call: TRBV28
cdr3_length: 16
d_call: NA
cdr3_aa: CASTDSVSRSSYEQYF
cdr3_nt: TGTGCCAGCACCGATAGTGTGTCCAGGAGCTCCTACGAGCAGTACTTC

clone_size: NA
j_call: TRBJ2-3
v_call: TRBV5-1
cdr3_length: 15
d_call: TRBD2
cdr3_aa: CASSLVGTRGDTQYF
cdr3_nt: TGCGCCAGCAGCTTGGTGGGGACTAGAGGGGATACGCAGTATTTT

clone_size: NA
j_call: TRBJ2-7
v_call: TRBV2
cdr3_length: 12
d_call: NA
cdr3_aa: CASSGTPYEQYF
cdr3_nt: TGTGCCAGCAGTGGGACCCCCTACGAGCAGTACTTC

clone_size: NA
j_call: TRBJ2-7
v_call: TRBV10-3
cdr3_length: 14
d_call: NA
cdr3_aa: CATGPGGPAYEQYF
cdr3_nt: TGTGCCACGGGCCCCGGGGGGCCAGCCTACGAGCAGTACTTC

clone_size: NA
j_call: TRBJ2-3
v_call: TRBV28
cdr3_length: 15
d_call: NA
cdr3_aa: CASTTGREGTDTQYF
cdr3_nt: TGTGCCAGCACGACAGGGCGGGAGGGCACAGATACGCAGTATTTT

clone_size: NA
j_call: TRBJ2-5
v_call: TRBV5-1
cdr3_length: 14
d_call: NA
cdr3_aa: CASSDDRFQETQYF
cdr3_nt: TGCGCCAGCAGCGACGACAGGTTCCAAGAGACCCAGTACTTC

clone_size: NA
j_call: TRBJ2-7
v_call: TRBV28
cdr3_length: 14
d_call: NA
cdr3_aa: CASRGHGGTYEQYF
cdr3_nt: TGTGCCAGCCGGGGACATGGCGGGACCTACGAGCAGTACTTC

clone_size: NA
j_call: TRBJ2-5
v_call: TRBV9
cdr3_length: 14
d_call: NA
cdr3_aa: CASSAHRASETQYF
cdr3_nt: TGTGCCAGCAGCGCCCATAGGGCCTCAGAGACCCAGTACTTC

clone_size: NA
j_call: TRBJ1-5
v_call: TRBV6-2/TRBV6-3
cdr3_length: 14
d_call: NA
cdr3_aa: CASSYLRGNQPQHF
cdr3_nt: TGTGCCAGCAGTTATCTCCGAGGCAATCAGCCCCAGCATTTT

clone_size: NA
j_call: TRBJ2-3
v_call: TRBV5-1
cdr3_length: 13
d_call: NA
cdr3_aa: CASSPSTGDTQYF
cdr3_nt: TGCGCCAGCAGCCCTAGTACGGGAGATACGCAGTATTTT

clone_size: NA
j_call: TRBJ2-2
v_call: TRBV28
cdr3_length: 14
d_call: TRBD1
cdr3_aa: CASRRQGATGELFF
cdr3_nt: TGTGCCAGCAGAAGACAGGGGGCAACCGGGGAGCTGTTTTTT

clone_size: NA
j_call: TRBJ1-1
v_call: TRBV6-5
cdr3_length: 11
d_call: TRBD1
cdr3_aa: CASRTGGEAFF
cdr3_nt: TGTGCCAGCAGGACAGGGGGCGAAGCTTTCTTT

clone_size: NA
j_call: TRBJ1-3
v_call: TRBV7-7
cdr3_length: 14
d_call: NA
cdr3_aa: CASSLAGPGNTIYF
cdr3_nt: TGTGCTAGCAGCTTAGCGGGGCCCGGAAACACCATATATTTT